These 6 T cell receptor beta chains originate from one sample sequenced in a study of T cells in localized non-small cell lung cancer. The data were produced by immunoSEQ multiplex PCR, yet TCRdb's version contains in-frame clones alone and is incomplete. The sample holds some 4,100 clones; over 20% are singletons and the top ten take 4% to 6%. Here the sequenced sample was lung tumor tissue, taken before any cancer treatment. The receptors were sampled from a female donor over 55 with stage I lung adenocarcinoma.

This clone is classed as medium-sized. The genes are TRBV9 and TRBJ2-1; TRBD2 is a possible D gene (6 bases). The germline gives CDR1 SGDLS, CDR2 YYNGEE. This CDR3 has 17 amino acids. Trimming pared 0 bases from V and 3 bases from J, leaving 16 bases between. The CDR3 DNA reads TGTGCCAGCAGCGTAGGGGGCGGGGTTTCCCTCTACAATGAGCAGTTCTTC. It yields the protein CASSVGGGVSLYNEQFF.

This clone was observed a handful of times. CDR3 sequence reads: CASSVVGDSTGELFF. The CDR3 nucleotides are TGTGCCAGCAGCGTAGTGGGTGATAGCACCGGGGAGCTGTTTTTT. The V gene is TRBV9, the J gene TRBJ2-2; D is unresolved. Trimming removed 0 bases from V and 4 bases from J, with 10 bases in between. The germline gives CDR1 SGDLS, CDR2 YYNGEE. The CDR3 totals 15 residues.

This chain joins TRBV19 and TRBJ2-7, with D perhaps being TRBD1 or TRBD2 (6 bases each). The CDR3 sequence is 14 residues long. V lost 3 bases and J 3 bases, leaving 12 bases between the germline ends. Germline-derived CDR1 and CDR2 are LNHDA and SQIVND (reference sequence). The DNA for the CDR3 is TGTGCCAGTAGTATCCGGGGGCACAGCTACGAGCAGTACTTC. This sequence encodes CASSIRGHSYEQYF.

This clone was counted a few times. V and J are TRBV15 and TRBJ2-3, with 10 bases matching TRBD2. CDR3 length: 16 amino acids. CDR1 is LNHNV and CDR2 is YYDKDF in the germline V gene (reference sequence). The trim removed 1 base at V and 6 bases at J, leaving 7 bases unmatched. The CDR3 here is CATSRVGSGGRDTQYF. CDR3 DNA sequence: TGTGCCACCAGCAGAGTCGGTAGCGGGGGGAGGGATACGCAGTATTTT.

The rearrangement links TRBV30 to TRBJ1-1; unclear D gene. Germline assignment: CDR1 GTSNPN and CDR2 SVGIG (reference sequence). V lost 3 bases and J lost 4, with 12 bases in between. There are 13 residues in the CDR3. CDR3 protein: CAWSDDPGTEAFF. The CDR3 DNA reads TGTGCCTGGAGCGATGATCCCGGCACTGAAGCTTTCTTT. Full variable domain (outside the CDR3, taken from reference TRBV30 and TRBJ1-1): SQTIHQWPATLVQPVGSPLSLECTVEGTSNPNLYWYRQAAGRGLQLLFYSVGIGQISSEVPQNLSASRPQDRQFILSSKKLLLSDSGFYLCAWSDDPGTEAFFGQGTRLTVV.

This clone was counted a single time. The CDR3 DNA reads as TGTGCCAGCAGTGAAGGAGTATGGGGGCCGAGTAATGAAAAACTGTTTTTT. This sequence encodes CASSEGVWGPSNEKLFF. The chain uses TRBV25-1 and TRBJ1-4; weak D call: TRBD1 (6 bases). The CDR3 is 17 amino acids. V lost 2 bases and J 4 bases, leaving 17 bases between the germline ends. Germline assignment: CDR1 MGHDK and CDR2 SYGVNS.